A single sample gave rise to the 17 T cell receptor beta chains below, sequenced in a study of T cells in Graves' hyperthyroidism and ophthalmopathy. From RNA transcripts, TCR beta CDR3 regions were amplified. HTBI primers were used for first-round RT-PCR of the TCR CDR3. TCRdb analysed the multiplex PCR reads with MiXCR anew, one entry per CDR3 protein. Counted here are hundreds of thousands of distinct CDR3 sequences, about 15% occurring once; the ten biggest clones make up roughly 4.5%. Sequenced sample: blood. These receptor sequences come from a woman aged 40-49 years with Graves' ophthalmopathy.

This clonotype was found many times. This chain links TRBV7-9 with TRBJ2-7, with TRBD1 identical over 8 bases. This CDR3 spans 15 amino acids. V gave up 0 bases and J gave up 4 bases; unmatched junction bases: 5. Germline lookup yields CDR1 SEHNR and CDR2 FQNEAQ (reference sequence). The CDR3 is CASSLAAGGSYEQYF. The CDR3 nucleotides are TGTGCCAGCAGCTTAGCGGCAGGGGGCTCGTACGAGCAGTACTTC.

In this sample, this clonotype turned up many times. J is TRBJ2-2 and V is TRBV12-3 or TRBV12-4; D is possibly TRBD2 (6 bases). The CDR3 is 14 residues long. The V and J ends lost 5 bases and 5 bases respectively, with 12 bases between them. CDR3 sequence (DNA): TGTGCCAGCAGTCACCCGGGAGAGACCGGGGAGCTGTTTTTT. It is translated as CASSHPGETGELFF.

This clonotype was observed a few times. The rearrangement links TRBV27 to TRBJ2-7, with D possibly being TRBD2 (6 bases). Germline V gene data show CDR1 as MNHEY and CDR2 as SMNVEV (reference sequence). This CDR3 is 16 amino acids long. The germline V and J ends were trimmed by 5 bases and 1 base, with 18 bases remaining between them. The chain's CDR3 is CASSPGTPGESYEQYF. The DNA of the CDR3 is TGTGCCAGCAGTCCGGGGACTCCTGGGGAATCCTACGAGCAGTACTTC.

This clonotype was counted ten times or more. The chain employs TRBV19 and TRBJ2-5; D unclear. The germline V and J ends were trimmed by 3 bases and 3 bases, with 14 bases remaining between them. Germline loops: CDR1 LNHDA, CDR2 SQIVND (reference sequence). This CDR3 comprises 15 residues. This CDR3 is CASSILAGSKETQYF. Here the CDR3 DNA reads TGTGCCAGTAGTATTCTCGCCGGGTCTAAAGAGACCCAGTACTTC.

The CDR3 loop reads CASSQLGVNYGYTF. DNA of the CDR3: TGTGCCAGCAGCCAACTCGGTGTTAACTATGGCTACACCTTC. The chain employs TRBV12-3 or TRBV12-4 and TRBJ1-2; D ambiguous. The V end lost 6 bases, the J end lost 1 base, and 12 bases lay between the germline ends. The length of the CDR3 is 14 residues.

This clonotype was counted at least ten times. The germline gene is not matched at one end of the junction; a read error may be the cause. CDR3 protein: CAISTGTSGNPGELFF. CDR3 bases: TGTGCCATCAGCACCGGGACTAGCGGGAACCCCGGGGAGCTGTTTTTT. V usage is TRBV10-3 and J usage is TRBJ2-2, with TRBD2 identical over 13 bases. The CDR3 runs to 16 residues. Germline assignment: CDR1 ENHRY and CDR2 SYGVKD.

This clonotype was detected many times. The chain has TRBV20-1 and TRBJ2-7, with D tentatively TRBD1 (6 bases). Germline-derived CDR1 and CDR2 are DFQATT and SNEGSKA (reference sequence). V lost 0 bases and J lost 0, with 9 bases in between. This CDR3 is 14 amino acids long. CDR3 DNA: TGCAGTGCTAGAGATTTGGACAGCTCCTACGAGCAGTACTTC. As protein: CSARDLDSSYEQYF.

This clonotype showed up many times. CDR3 amino acids: CASTSHDGIEAFF. The CDR3 DNA reads TGTGCCAGCACTTCACACGACGGGATTGAAGCTTTCTTT. The chain joins TRBV6-5 to TRBJ1-1; the D is unclear. The CDR3 has 13 amino acids. Trimming took off 7 bases at V and 7 bases at J, with 16 bases between the two ends. The V gene's germline CDR1 is MNHEY and CDR2 SVGAGI.

This clonotype has at least ten counts. The chain has TRBV19 and TRBJ2-5; 9 nucleotides match TRBD1. CDR3 length equals 16 residues. Germline loops: CDR1 LNHDA, CDR2 SQIVND (reference sequence). Trimming at V came to 3 bases and at J to 5 bases, leaving 10 bases not matched to a gene. The DNA for the CDR3 is TGTGCCAGTAGTATGGTGGGACAGGGAAGGTTCGAGACCCAGTACTTC. Its protein is CASSMVGQGRFETQYF.

This clonotype was counted many times. The gene calls are TRBV6-1 and TRBJ1-3; D remains unclear. This CDR3 region has 15 residues. Between the trimmed V and J ends, which lost 6 bases and 0 bases, there was a span of 12 bases. Germline lookup yields CDR1 MNHNS and CDR2 SASEGT. The CDR3 sequence: CASRRQRGSGNTIYF. CDR3 DNA sequence: TGTGCCAGCAGGCGGCAGCGGGGCTCTGGAAACACCATATATTTT.

This clonotype has ten or more counts. The chain links TRBV30 to TRBJ1-3; D gene uncertain. Trimming took off 0 bases at V and 3 bases at J, with 3 bases between the two ends. This CDR3 contains 12 residues. Germline CDR1 and CDR2: GTSNPN and SVGIG (reference sequence). Written as DNA, the CDR3 is TGTGCCTGGAGTGTACGTGGAAACACCATATATTTT. Translating gives CAWSVRGNTIYF.

This rearrangement joins TRBV6-1 to TRBJ2-7, with D uncertain. Trimming left V 8 bases short and J 3 bases short, with 11 bases between. Germline loops: CDR1 MNHNS, CDR2 SASEGT. The CDR3 is 12 amino acids. The CDR3 protein is CASLTDHYEQYF. In DNA form, the CDR3 reads TGTGCCAGCCTGACTGATCACTACGAGCAGTACTTC.

This clonotype was observed many times. The chain uses TRBV28 and TRBJ2-5; TRBD2 agrees at 12 bases. Germline-derived CDR1 and CDR2 are MDHEN and SYDVKM. The J segment lost 4 bases and the V segment lost 4 bases, leaving 7 bases of the junction unmatched. This CDR3 spans 16 amino acids. The chain's CDR3 is CASSSPSGRAVETQYF. Here the CDR3 DNA reads TGTGCCAGCAGTTCCCCTAGCGGGAGGGCGGTAGAGACCCAGTACTTC. Filled out from reference TRBV28 and TRBJ2-5, the complete variable domain reads DVKVTQSSRYLVKRTGEKVFLECVQDMDHENMFWYRQDPGLGLRLIYFSYDVKMKEKGDIPEGYSVSREKKERFSLILESASTNQTSMYLCASSSPSGRAVETQYFGPGTRLLVL.

This clonotype appeared many times. The chain has TRBV28 and TRBJ1-1; D unclear. V shed 8 bases and J shed 4 bases, with 14 bases lying between them. The CDR3 spans 13 residues. Germline lookup yields CDR1 MDHEN and CDR2 SYDVKM. DNA of the CDR3: TGTGCCAGCTTGGGAATGGTGGGCACTGAAGCTTTCTTT. It encodes CASLGMVGTEAFF.

This clonotype was seen repeatedly, ten times or more. The chain combines TRBV28 with TRBJ2-7; 7 bases fit TRBD2. Germline V gives CDR1 MDHEN, CDR2 SYDVKM. CDR3 length equals 14 residues. J was trimmed by 2 bases and V by 3 bases; bases with no gene match: 4. For the CDR3, the DNA is TGTGCCAGCAGTTTCTTCGGGAGGACCTACGAGCAGTACTTC. As protein: CASSFFGRTYEQYF.

This clonotype has at least ten counts. The chain couples TRBV12-3 or TRBV12-4 to TRBJ1-5; D is ambiguous. Trimming stripped 4 bases from V and 3 bases from J, with 10 bases between. The CDR3 covers 14 residues. The CDR3 region is CASSSAEINQPQHF. CDR3 bases: TGTGCCAGCAGTTCCGCCGAAATCAATCAGCCCCAGCATTTT.

This clonotype was seen many times. This chain uses TRBV12-3 or TRBV12-4 with TRBJ1-1; no firm D call. Trimming removed 7 bases at V and 0 bases at J, with 15 bases between. The CDR3 is made up of 15 amino acids. CDR3 nucleotides: TGTGCCAGCACCGCACCCACGATTTTGAACACTGAAGCTTTCTTT. Translation gives CASTAPTILNTEAFF.